The rows below give T cell receptor beta chains drawn from one sample of a study of cytotoxic CD8 clonotypes in ibrutinib-treated CLL. Repertoires were generated with immunoSEQ multiplex PCR, while TCRdb's copy carries only in-frame clones and drops some. The table has tens of thousands of clones, roughly 83% seen once; the top ten hold approximately 35%. Specimen: PBMCs, collected after 24 months of ibrutinib treatment. All receptors derive from a human donor with chronic lymphocytic leukemia. CDR3s include the opening cysteine and the closing phenylalanine or tryptophan. A D gene is named only where the DNA matches it firmly. Clone sizes are given selectively: once, few, many, or a class where the clone is expanded.

>TRBV6-6|TRBD1|once|TRBJ2-7
TGTGCCAGCAGTTACACCGGGACAGTTCTCGAGCAGTACTTC
CASSYTGTVLEQYF
>TRBV5-1|TRBD1|.|TRBJ2-1
TGCGCCAGCAGCTTGGTTGGGTGGGAACCCTGGGGGACAGGGCCCAATGAGCAGTTCTTC
CASSLVGWEPWGTGPNEQFF
>TRBV11-3|TRBD2|.|TRBJ2-5
TGTGCCAGCGCTAGCGGGAGTGGGAAGACCCAGTACTTC
CASASGSGKTQYF
>TRBV2|.|once|TRBJ1-3
TGTGCCAGCAGTGTAGACAGGGGAAACACCATATATTTT
CASSVDRGNTIYF
>TRBV5-4|TRBD2|.|TRBJ2-1
TGTGCCAGCAGCTTGGCCAGCGGGAGGAACAATGAGCAGTTCTTC
CASSLASGRNNEQFF
>TRBV19|.|.|TRBJ2-3
TGTGCCAGTAGTATGGCAGGAGGCACAGATACGCAGTATTTT
CASSMAGGTDTQYF
>TRBV10-2|TRBD1|few|TRBJ1-2
TGCGCCAGCAGTGAAACCGACAGGGACCACTATGGCTACACCTTC
CASSETDRDHYGYTF
>TRBV2|.|.|TRBJ2-7
TGTGCCAGCAGTGAAATCAGGGGTACCTACGAGCAGTACTTC
CASSEIRGTYEQYF
>TRBV5-1|.|once|TRBJ1-5
TGCGCCAGCAGCCCGGACGGCAATCAGCCCCAGCATTTT
CASSPDGNQPQHF
>TRBV5-1|.|.|TRBJ1-3
TGCGCCAGCAGCTTGGGGTCCTACTCGGAAAACACCATATATTTT
CASSLGSYSENTIYF
>TRBV6-5|.|few|TRBJ2-1
TGTGCCAGCAGTTACTCGTGGCAGGGCCCCTACAATGAGCAGTTCTTC
CASSYSWQGPYNEQFF
>TRBV5-1|.|.|TRBJ2-5
TGCGCCAGCACCCCCGCGGGATCTTCGGAGACCCAGTACTTC
CASTPAGSSETQYF
>TRBV29-1|.|.|TRBJ2-3
TGCAGCGTTGTCCGTGGGATGCGGAGCACAGATACGCAGTATTTT
CSVVRGMRSTDTQYF
>TRBV5-4|.|.|TRBJ2-7
TGTGCCAGCAGCTTGGACAGGACGTCCTACGAGCAGTACTTC
CASSLDRTSYEQYF
>TRBV7-3|.|.|TRBJ2-5
TGTGCCAGCAGGTGGCTCCCGGAGGAGACCCAGTACTTC
CASRWLPEETQYF
>TRBV5-1|TRBD2|.|TRBJ2-1
TGCGCCAGCAGCCCACGTAGCGGGATTTCCTACAATGAGCAGTTCTTC
CASSPRSGISYNEQFF
>TRBV9|.|.|TRBJ2-1
TGTGCCAGCAGCGTTCTTGGGCTAGAAGGGGGTAGTGAGCAGTTCTTC
CASSVLGLEGGSEQFF
>TRBV6-6|TRBD1|.|TRBJ2-7
TGTGCCAGCAGTTACGTGGACAGGGGCTACGAGCAGTACTTC
CASSYVDRGYEQYF
>TRBV6-5|TRBD1|.|TRBJ1-2
TGTGCCAGCACAAATAGGGACAGCTATGGCTACACCTTC
CASTNRDSYGYTF
>TRBV5-6|.|.|TRBJ2-7
TGTGCCAGCAGCAGACAGAGTTCCGATCGGGGCGAGCAGTACTTC
CASSRQSSDRGEQYF
>TRBV30|.|.|TRBJ1-6
TGTGCCTGGGGACAGTATAATTCACCCCTCCACTTT
CAWGQYNSPLHF
>TRBV4-2|TRBD2|.|TRBJ2-2
TGTGCCAGCAGCCAAGGGCCGGGACTAGCGGGAGTGGGAGGAACCGGGGAGCTGTTTTTT
CASSQGPGLAGVGGTGELFF
>TRBV27|TRBD2|.|TRBJ2-7
TGTGCCAGCAGTCTCTTCGGGAGGGGCCTCTCCGAGCAGTACTTC
CASSLFGRGLSEQYF
>TRBV6-1|TRBD1|.|TRBJ2-2
TGTGCCAGCAGGGGACAGGGTTGGACCGGGGAGCTGTTTTTT
CASRGQGWTGELFF
>TRBV4-2|.|few|TRBJ1-1
TGTGCCAGCAGCCAAGAAGGCGAGGCGTACACTGAAGCTTTCTTT
CASSQEGEAYTEAFF
>TRBV6-1|TRBD2|.|TRBJ2-2
TGTGCCAGCAGTGCCCTAGCGGGAGGGCTGACCGGGGAGCTGTTTTTT
CASSALAGGLTGELFF
>TRBV5-1|.|.|TRBJ2-1
TGCGCCAGCAGCCAGGACAGCCAACCCTACAATGAGCAGTTCTTC
CASSQDSQPYNEQFF
>TRBV28|TRBD1|.|TRBJ2-5
TGTGCCAGCAGTGAGATTGACAGGGGGCTGGAGACCCAGTACTTC
CASSEIDRGLETQYF
>TRBV28|.|once|TRBJ2-1
TGTGCCAGCACTTTACAGGGTTTGGATGAGCAGTTCTTC
CASTLQGLDEQFF
>TRBV7-2|TRBD2|.|TRBJ2-3
TGTGCCAGCAGCTTAGCGCTGGGACTAGCGGGAGGGCGAAATACGCAGTATTTT
CASSLALGLAGGRNTQYF
>TRBV28|TRBD1|.|TRBJ1-4
TGTGCCAGCAGTCCAAGATCCTGGGACAGGAGAAATGAAAAACTGTTTTTT
CASSPRSWDRRNEKLFF
>TRBV5-6|TRBD2|few|TRBJ2-7
TGTGCCAGCAGCTTGGAGGTCGGGAGGGCCTACGAGCAGTACTTC
CASSLEVGRAYEQYF
>TRBV18|TRBD1|.|TRBJ2-1
TGTGCCAGCTCACCGAACAGGGGGTCCTACAATGAGCAGTTCTTC
CASSPNRGSYNEQFF
>TRBV5-1|.|.|TRBJ1-1
TGCGCCAGCAGCTTGAAGGGTACTCTGAACACTGAAGCTTTCTTT
CASSLKGTLNTEAFF
>TRBV27|.|.|TRBJ1-5
TGTGCCAGCAGTTTATTTGCGGGCGCTCGTGGGCCCCAGCATTTT
CASSLFAGARGPQHF
>TRBV28|.|.|TRBJ2-7
TGTGCCAGCAGGCCGAGACTACAGGGCCCCCCCTACGAGCAGTACTTC
CASRPRLQGPPYEQYF
>TRBV7-9|.|few|TRBJ1-1
TGTGCCAGCAGCTTAGGACAGCCTGAAGCTTTCTTT
CASSLGQPEAFF
>TRBV5-1|.|.|TRBJ2-1
TGCGCCAGCAGCTTTATGAATTGGTTACTCAATGAGCAGTTCTTC
CASSFMNWLLNEQFF
>TRBV29-1|.|.|TRBJ2-1
TGCAGCGTTGGCCCCGGCTCCTACAATGAGCAGTTCTTC
CSVGPGSYNEQFF
>TRBV28|.|.|TRBJ1-2
TGTGCCAGCAACGAGAACTATGGCTACACCTTC
CASNENYGYTF
>TRBV5-1|TRBD1|.|TRBJ2-7
TGCGCCAGCAGCTACGGGCAGGGGGCGTTTAACGAGCAGTACTTC
CASSYGQGAFNEQYF
>TRBV11-2|.|.|TRBJ1-4
TGTGCCAGCAGCCGACAGGACGGCGCTCCCGGAGGGGAAAAACTGTTTTTT
CASSRQDGAPGGEKLFF
>TRBV7-6|.|.|TRBJ2-2
TGTGCCAGCAGCCCTCTGGTTTTCGGGGAGCTGTTTTTT
CASSPLVFGELFF
>TRBV30|TRBD2|.|TRBJ2-7
TGTGCCTGGAGTGTACAAGCGGGACCAGACGAGCAGTACTTC
CAWSVQAGPDEQYF
>TRBV11-2|.|.|TRBJ2-1
TGTGCCAGCAGCTTAGAGGGGGTAGATAATGAGCAGTTCTTC
CASSLEGVDNEQFF
>TRBV7-3|.|.|TRBJ2-3
TGTGCCAGCAGCTTATGGGCTGGTCCAGATACGCAGTATTTT
CASSLWAGPDTQYF
>TRBV2|TRBD1|.|TRBJ2-5
TGTGCCAGCAACGGACAGGGGCAAGAGACCCAGTACTTC
CASNGQGQETQYF
>TRBV28|.|.|TRBJ2-4
TGTGCCAGCAGTCCCGGGTCGTGGGCCAAAAACATTCAGTACTTC
CASSPGSWAKNIQYF
>TRBV19|.|.|TRBJ1-4
TGTGCCAGTACACCCGGCCAGGGTCATGAAAAACTGTTTTTT
CASTPGQGHEKLFF
>TRBV5-1|TRBD2|.|TRBJ2-7
TGCGCCAGCAGCTTGAACCTCGGCGGGAGGGGCTCCTACGAGCAGTACTTC
CASSLNLGGRGSYEQYF
>TRBV19|.|many|TRBJ1-2
TGTGCCAGTAGTACCCGGGGGCCCTATGGCTACACCTTC
CASSTRGPYGYTF
>TRBV5-4|TRBD2|.|TRBJ2-5
TGTGCCAGCAGCTTGGGGGGTATAGCGGGAGGCCAAGAGACCCAGTACTTC
CASSLGGIAGGQETQYF
>TRBV11-2|.|.|TRBJ1-2
TGTGCCAGCAGCTTTTCAGAGAACACCTATGGCTACACCTTC
CASSFSENTYGYTF
>TRBV5-4|TRBD2|.|TRBJ2-3
TGTGCCAGCAGCACCGGGACTAGCGGGAATACAGATACGCAGTATTTT
CASSTGTSGNTDTQYF
>TRBV7-8|.|.|TRBJ2-7
TGTGCCAGCAGCTTAGTCGGAGGGGGCGGAACCTACGAGCAGTACTTC
CASSLVGGGGTYEQYF